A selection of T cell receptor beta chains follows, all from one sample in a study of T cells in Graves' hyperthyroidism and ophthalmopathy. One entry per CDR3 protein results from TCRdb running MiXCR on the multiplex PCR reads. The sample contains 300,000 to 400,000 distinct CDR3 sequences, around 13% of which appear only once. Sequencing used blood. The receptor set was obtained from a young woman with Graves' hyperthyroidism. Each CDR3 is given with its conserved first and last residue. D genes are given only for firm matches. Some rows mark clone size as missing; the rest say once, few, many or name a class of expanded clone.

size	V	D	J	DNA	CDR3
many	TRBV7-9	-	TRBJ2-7	TGTGCCAGCAGCTTTTTCTCCTACGAGCAGTACTTC	CASSFFSYEQYF
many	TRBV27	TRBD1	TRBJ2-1	TGTGCCAGCACTTCCCAATCCTCGGGACAGGGGATCTATGAGCAGTTCTTC	CASTSQSSGQGIYEQFF
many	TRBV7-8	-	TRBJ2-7	TGTGCCAGCAGCTTAGTCGGCAGGGCGGACGAGCAGTACTTC	CASSLVGRADEQYF
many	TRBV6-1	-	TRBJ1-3	TGTGCCAGCAGACCGGGGGTTGAAGGAAACACCATATATTTT	CASRPGVEGNTIYF
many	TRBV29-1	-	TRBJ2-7	TGCAGCGTTTCCTCTCCGTCGTACGAGCAGTACTTC	CSVSSPSYEQYF
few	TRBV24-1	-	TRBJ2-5	TGTGCCACCAGTGATTTGGGTGGGGTGGAGACCCAGTACTTC	CATSDLGGVETQYF
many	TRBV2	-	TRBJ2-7	TGTGCCAGCTCTACAGGAGCCTACGAGCAGTACTTC	CASSTGAYEQYF
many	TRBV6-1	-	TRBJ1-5	TGTGCCAGCACTGATCAGGGGAAGCCCCAGCATTTT	CASTDQGKPQHF
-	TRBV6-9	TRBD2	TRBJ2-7	TGTGCCAGCAGTTACGATGCTAGCGGGGGCTACGAGCAGTACTTC	CASSYDASGGYEQYF
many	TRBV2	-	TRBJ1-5	TGTGCCAGCAGTGACGGGATAGAAACCAATCAGCCCCAGCATTTT	CASSDGIETNQPQHF
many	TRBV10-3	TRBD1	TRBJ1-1	TGTGCCATCAGTGAGGCGGACAGGGTTGGTGGAGCTTTCTTT	CAISEADRVGGAFF
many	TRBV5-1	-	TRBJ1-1	TGCGCCAGCAGCTTGTTGGTCAAAACCCCCACTGAAGCTTTCTTT	CASSLLVKTPTEAFF
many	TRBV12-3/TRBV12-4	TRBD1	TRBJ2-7	TGTGCCACCGGACAGGGTTACGAGCAGTACTTC	CATGQGYEQYF
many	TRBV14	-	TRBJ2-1	TGTGCCAGCAGCCATCTCCCGAGCGGATTGGGTAGGGGCAATGAGCAGTTCTTC	CASSHLPSGLGRGNEQFF
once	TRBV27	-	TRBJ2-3	TGTGCCAGGGAGGGAACGAGCACAGATACGCAGTATTTT	CAREGTSTDTQYF
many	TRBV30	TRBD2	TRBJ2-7	TGTGCCTGGAGTGGGGTAGCGGGAGCGCTGTACGAGCAGTACTTC	CAWSGVAGALYEQYF
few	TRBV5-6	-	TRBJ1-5	TGTGCCAGCAGCTTGACGGGTGGTGGGGATCAGCCCCAGCATTTT	CASSLTGGGDQPQHF
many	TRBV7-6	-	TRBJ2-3	TGTGCCAGCAGCTTAGTCTCGGGCACAGATACGCAGTATTTT	CASSLVSGTDTQYF
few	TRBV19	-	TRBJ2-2	TGTGCCTCTCGGACAGCCGCGAACACCGGGGAGCTGTTTTTT	CASRTAANTGELFF
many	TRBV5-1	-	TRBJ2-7	TGCGCCAGCAGCTTAGGACAGACGCTTGGGGAGCAGTACTTC	CASSLGQTLGEQYF
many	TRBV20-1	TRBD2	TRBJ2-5	TGCAGTGCACACCCACCGGGACTAGCGGGAGAGACCCAGTACTTC	CSAHPPGLAGETQYF
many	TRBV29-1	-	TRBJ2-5	TGCAGCGTTGAGGGTGGCGGTCAAGAGACCCAGTACTTC	CSVEGGGQETQYF
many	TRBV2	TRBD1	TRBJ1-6	TGTGCCAGCAGGACAGGGCAGGGTTCACCCCTCCACTTT	CASRTGQGSPLHF
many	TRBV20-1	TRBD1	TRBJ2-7	TGCAGTGCTAGAGATTGGGGACAGTCTAAGCTAGGCGAGCAGTACTTC	CSARDWGQSKLGEQYF
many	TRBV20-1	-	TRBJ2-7	TGCAGTGCTAGTTCCCCCCCGGACTACGAGCAGTACTTC	CSASSPPDYEQYF
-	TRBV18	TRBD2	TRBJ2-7	TGTGCCAGCTCACCACCTAGGGTAGGTGGCGGGGGAGTGTTCTACGAGCAGTACTTC	CASSPPRVGGGGVFYEQYF
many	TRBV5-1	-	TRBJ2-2	TGCGCCAGCAGCTTGGTTGGGCAGGGCACCGGGGAGCTGTTTTTT	CASSLVGQGTGELFF
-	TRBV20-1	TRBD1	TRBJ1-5	TGCAGTGCTCCCCGCTTTCAGGGACAGGGCAGAAGCAATCAGCCCCAGCATTTT	CSAPRFQGQGRSNQPQHF
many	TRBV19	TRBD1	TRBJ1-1	TGTGCCAGTAGTTATTATACCGGGACAGGAACTGAAGCTTTCTTT	CASSYYTGTGTEAFF
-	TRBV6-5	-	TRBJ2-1	TGTGCCAGCAGTTACGACTACCTTCTTTCCTACAATGAGCAGTTCTTC	CASSYDYLLSYNEQFF
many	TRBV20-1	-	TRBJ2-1	TGCAGTGCTAGTCCGATTGAGCCCTCCTACAATGAGCAGTTCTTC	CSASPIEPSYNEQFF
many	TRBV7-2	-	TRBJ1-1	TGTGCCAGCAGCTTAGATGGACCCATACGAGAGGCTTTCTTT	CASSLDGPIREAFF
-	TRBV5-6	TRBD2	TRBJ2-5	TGTGCCAGCAGCTTCAGCGGGGGAGACCAAGAGACCCAGTACTTC	CASSFSGGDQETQYF
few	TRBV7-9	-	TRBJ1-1	TGTGCCAGCAGCACCTCCCGACGCGGAGGCACTGAAGCTTTCTTT	CASSTSRRGGTEAFF
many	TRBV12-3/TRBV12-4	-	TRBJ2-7	TGTGCCAGCAGCCCAGGGGTTGCGGCCCTCGAGCAGTACTTC	CASSPGVAALEQYF
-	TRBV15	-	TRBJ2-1	TGTGCCACCAGCAGCGGCGGCTTTTGGGATGAGCAGTTCTTC	CATSSGGFWDEQFF
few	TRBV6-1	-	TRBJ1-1	TGTGCCAGCCGGGGGAGCCTGAACTCTGAAGCTTTCTTT	CASRGSLNSEAFF
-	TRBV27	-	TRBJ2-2	TGTGCCAGCAGTTTATCTGCCGGGACATCCCCGACCGGGGAGCTGTTTTTT	CASSLSAGTSPTGELFF
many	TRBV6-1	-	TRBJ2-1	TGTGCCAGCACTCAGGGGTACGGCAATGAGCAGTTCTTC	CASTQGYGNEQFF
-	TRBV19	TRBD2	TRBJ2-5	TGTGCCAGTAGTAGCAGCGGGGGGGTTCAAGAGACCCAGTACTTC	CASSSSGGVQETQYF
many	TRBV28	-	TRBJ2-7	TGTGCCAGCAGCACCGGGGGGCCCGGGGAGCAGTACTTC	CASSTGGPGEQYF
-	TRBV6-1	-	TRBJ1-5	TGTGCCAGCAGTGACCAGGGAATTTACCAGCCCCAGCATTTT	CASSDQGIYQPQHF
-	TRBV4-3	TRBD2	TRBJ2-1	TGCGCCAGCAGCCAGGGCCTCCTAGCGGGTGGGTCCTACAATGAGCAGTTCTTC	CASSQGLLAGGSYNEQFF
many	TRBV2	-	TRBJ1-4	TGTGCCAGACCGGTTAATAGGGAAAAACTGTTTTTT	CARPVNREKLFF
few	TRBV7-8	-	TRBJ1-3	TGTGCCAGCAGCTACCTCTCTGGAAACACCATATATTTT	CASSYLSGNTIYF
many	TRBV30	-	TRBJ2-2	TGTGCCTGGAGTCCCCTCGGGTGGGGCGGGACCGGGGAGCTGTTTTTT	CAWSPLGWGGTGELFF
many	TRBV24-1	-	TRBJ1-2	TGTGCCACCAGTGACACGACAGGCTCTCGCTATGGCTACACCTTC	CATSDTTGSRYGYTF
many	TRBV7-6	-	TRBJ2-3	TGTGCCAGCAGCCTAAGGGGGGGGGCTAGCACAGATACGCAGTATTTT	CASSLRGGASTDTQYF
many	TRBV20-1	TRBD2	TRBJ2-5	TGCAGTGCAGATATAGCGGGAGTAACAGAGACCCAGTACTTC	CSADIAGVTETQYF